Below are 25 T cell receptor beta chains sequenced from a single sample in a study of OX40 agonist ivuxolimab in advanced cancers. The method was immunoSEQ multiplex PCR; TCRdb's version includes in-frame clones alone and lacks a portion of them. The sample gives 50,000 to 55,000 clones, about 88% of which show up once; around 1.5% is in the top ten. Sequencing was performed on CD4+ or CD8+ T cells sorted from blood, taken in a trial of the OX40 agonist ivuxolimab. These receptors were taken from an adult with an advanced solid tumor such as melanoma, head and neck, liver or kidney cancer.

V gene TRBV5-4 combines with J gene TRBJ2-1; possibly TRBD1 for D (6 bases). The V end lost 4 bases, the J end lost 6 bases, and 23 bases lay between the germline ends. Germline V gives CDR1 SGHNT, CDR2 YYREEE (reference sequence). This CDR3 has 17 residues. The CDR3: CASSPATGGSQANEQFF. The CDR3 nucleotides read TGTGCCAGCAGCCCAGCGACAGGAGGTTCCCAGGCCAATGAGCAGTTCTTC.

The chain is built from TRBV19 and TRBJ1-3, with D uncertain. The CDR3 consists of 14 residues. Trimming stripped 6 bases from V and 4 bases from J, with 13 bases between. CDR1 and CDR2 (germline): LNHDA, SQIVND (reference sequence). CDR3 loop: CASRRESGGNTIYF. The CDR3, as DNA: TGTGCCAGTAGAAGAGAGAGCGGCGGAAACACCATATATTTT.

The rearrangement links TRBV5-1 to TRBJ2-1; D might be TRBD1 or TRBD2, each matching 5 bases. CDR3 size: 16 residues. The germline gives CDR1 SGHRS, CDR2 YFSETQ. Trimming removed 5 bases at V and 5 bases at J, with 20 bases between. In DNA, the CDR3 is TGCGCCAGCAGTCTGACCGGGACCCTACGTCACAATGAGCAGTTCTTC. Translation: CASSLTGTLRHNEQFF.

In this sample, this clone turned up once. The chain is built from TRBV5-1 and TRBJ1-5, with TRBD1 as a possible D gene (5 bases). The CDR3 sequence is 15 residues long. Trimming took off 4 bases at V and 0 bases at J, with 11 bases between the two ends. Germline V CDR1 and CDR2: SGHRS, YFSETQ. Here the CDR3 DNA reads TGCGCCAGCAGCCCCACAGGAGATAGCAATCAGCCCCAGCATTTT. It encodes CASSPTGDSNQPQHF.

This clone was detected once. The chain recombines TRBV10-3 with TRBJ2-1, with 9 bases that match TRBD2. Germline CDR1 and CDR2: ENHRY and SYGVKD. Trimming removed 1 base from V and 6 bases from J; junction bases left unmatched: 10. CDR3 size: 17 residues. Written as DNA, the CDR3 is TGTGCCATCAGTGAGTTCGAGATAGCGGGAGTTGGCAATGAGCAGTTCTTC. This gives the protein CAISEFEIAGVGNEQFF.

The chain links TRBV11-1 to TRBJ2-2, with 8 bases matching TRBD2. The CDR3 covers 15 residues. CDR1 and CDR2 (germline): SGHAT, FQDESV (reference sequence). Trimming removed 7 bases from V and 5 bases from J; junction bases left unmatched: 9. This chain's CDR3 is CASTRGTRATGELFF. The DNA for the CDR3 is TGTGCCAGCACCCGAGGGACTAGGGCTACCGGGGAGCTGTTTTTT.

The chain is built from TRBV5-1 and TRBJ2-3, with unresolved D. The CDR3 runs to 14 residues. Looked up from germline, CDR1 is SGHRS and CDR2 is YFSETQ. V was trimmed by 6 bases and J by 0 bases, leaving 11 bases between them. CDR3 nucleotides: TGCGCCAGCAAGGAAGCCCCTAGCACAGATACGCAGTATTTT. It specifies CASKEAPSTDTQYF.

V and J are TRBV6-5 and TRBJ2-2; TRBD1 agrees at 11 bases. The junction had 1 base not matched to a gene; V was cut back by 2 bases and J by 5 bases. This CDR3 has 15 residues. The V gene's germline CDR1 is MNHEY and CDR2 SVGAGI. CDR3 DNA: TGTGCCAGCAGTTACGGACAGGGGGCGACCGGGGAGCTGTTTTTT. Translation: CASSYGQGATGELFF.

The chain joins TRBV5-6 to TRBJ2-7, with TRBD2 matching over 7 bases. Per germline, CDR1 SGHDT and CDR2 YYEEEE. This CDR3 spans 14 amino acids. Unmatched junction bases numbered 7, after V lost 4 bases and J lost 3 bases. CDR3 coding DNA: TGTGCCAGCAGCCCGGGGGGTAGGGGCTACGAGCAGTACTTC. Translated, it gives CASSPGGRGYEQYF. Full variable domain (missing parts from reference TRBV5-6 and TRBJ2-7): DAGVTQSPTHLIKTRGQQVTLRCSPKSGHDTVSWYQQALGQGPQFIFQYYEEEERQRGNFPDRFSGHQFPNYSSELNVNALLLGDSALYLCASSPGGRGYEQYFGPGTRLTVT.

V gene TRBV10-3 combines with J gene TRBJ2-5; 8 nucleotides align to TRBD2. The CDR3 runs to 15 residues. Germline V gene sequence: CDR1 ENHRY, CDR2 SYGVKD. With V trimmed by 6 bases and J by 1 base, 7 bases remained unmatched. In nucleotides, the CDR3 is TGTGCCATCAGGAAAGCGGGAGACAGCCAAGAGACCCAGTACTTC. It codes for CAIRKAGDSQETQYF.

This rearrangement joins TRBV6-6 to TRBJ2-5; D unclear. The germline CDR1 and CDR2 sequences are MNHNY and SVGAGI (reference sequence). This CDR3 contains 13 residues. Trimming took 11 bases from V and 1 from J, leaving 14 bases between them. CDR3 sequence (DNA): TGTGCCGCCTCCCGAAAGTTCCAAGAGACCCAGTACTTC. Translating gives CAASRKFQETQYF.

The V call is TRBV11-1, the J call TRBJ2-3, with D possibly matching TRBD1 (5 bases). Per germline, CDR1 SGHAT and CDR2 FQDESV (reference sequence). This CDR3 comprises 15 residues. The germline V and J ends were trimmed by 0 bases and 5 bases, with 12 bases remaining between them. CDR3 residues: CASSLAPRRGDTQYF. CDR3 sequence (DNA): TGTGCCAGCAGCTTAGCGCCTAGAAGGGGAGATACGCAGTATTTT.

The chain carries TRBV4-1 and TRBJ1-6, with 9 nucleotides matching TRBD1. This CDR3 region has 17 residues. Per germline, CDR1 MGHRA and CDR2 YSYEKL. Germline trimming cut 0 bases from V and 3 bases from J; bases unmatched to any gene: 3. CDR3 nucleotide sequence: TGCGCCAGCAGCCAAGATGGGACAGGGTTCTATAATTCACCCCTCCACTTT. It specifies CASSQDGTGFYNSPLHF.

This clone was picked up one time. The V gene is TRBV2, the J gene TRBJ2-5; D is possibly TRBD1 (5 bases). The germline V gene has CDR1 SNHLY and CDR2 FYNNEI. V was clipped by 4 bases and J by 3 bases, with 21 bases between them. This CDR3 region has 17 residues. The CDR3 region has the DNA TGTGCCAGCAGTGTGGGCCCGAAAGAGATCAGGGAAGAGACCCAGTACTTC. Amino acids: CASSVGPKEIREETQYF.

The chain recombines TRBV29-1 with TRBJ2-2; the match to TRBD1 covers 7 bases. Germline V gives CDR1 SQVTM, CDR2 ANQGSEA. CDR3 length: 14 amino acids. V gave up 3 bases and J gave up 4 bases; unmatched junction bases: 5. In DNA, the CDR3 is TGCAGCGTTGACAAGGGGGCGGGCACCGGGGAGCTGTTTTTT. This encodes CSVDKGAGTGELFF.

The CDR3 sequence: CASSQGDRGLFNEQFF. The CDR3 DNA reads TGCGCCAGCAGCCAAGGCGACAGGGGGCTGTTCAATGAGCAGTTCTTC. The V gene is TRBV5-1, the J gene TRBJ2-1; 10 positions match TRBD1. The CDR3 has 16 residues. V gave up 4 bases and J gave up 6 bases; unmatched junction bases: 10. Germline loops: CDR1 SGHRS, CDR2 YFSETQ.

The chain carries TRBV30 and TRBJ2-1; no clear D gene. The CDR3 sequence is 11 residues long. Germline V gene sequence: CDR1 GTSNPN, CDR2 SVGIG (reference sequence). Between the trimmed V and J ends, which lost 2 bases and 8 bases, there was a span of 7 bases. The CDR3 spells CAWSPLYEQFF. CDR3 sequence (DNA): TGTGCCTGGAGTCCATTATATGAGCAGTTCTTC.

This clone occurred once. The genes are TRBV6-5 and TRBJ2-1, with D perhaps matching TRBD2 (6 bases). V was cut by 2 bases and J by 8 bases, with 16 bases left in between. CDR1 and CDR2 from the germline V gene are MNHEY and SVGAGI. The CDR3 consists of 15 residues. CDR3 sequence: CASSYGAEGGYEQFF. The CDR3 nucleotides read TGTGCCAGCAGTTACGGGGCTGAGGGAGGTTATGAGCAGTTCTTC.

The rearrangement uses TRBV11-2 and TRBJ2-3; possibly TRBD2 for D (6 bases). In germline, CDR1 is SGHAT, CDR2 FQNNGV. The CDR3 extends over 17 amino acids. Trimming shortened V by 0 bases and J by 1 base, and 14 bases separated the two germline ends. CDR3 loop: CASSLDVRGGGTDTQYF. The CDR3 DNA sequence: TGTGCCAGCAGCTTAGATGTAAGGGGAGGAGGCACAGATACGCAGTATTTT.

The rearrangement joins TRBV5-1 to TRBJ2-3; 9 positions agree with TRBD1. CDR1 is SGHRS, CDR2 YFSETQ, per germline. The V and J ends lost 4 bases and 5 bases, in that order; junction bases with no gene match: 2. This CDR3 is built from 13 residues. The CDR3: CASSGTGIDTQYF. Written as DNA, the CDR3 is TGCGCCAGCAGCGGGACAGGGATAGATACGCAGTATTTT.

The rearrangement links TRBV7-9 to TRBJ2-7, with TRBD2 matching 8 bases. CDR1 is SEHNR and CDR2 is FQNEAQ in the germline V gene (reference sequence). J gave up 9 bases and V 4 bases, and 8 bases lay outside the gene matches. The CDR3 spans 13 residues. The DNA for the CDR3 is TGTGCCAGCAGCTCCGGGGGGGAGGACCGGCAGTACTTC. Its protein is CASSSGGEDRQYF.

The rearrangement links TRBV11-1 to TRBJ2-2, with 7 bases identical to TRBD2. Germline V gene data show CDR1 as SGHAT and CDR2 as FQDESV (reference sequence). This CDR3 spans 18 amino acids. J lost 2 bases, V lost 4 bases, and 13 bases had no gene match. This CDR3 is CASSSPQWGGSNTGELFF. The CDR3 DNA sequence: TGTGCCAGCAGCTCACCCCAATGGGGCGGGAGTAACACCGGGGAGCTGTTTTTT.

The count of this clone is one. This chain's CDR3 is CASSMPGFPNTGELFF. In nucleotides, the CDR3 is TGTGCCAGTAGTATGCCGGGGTTTCCGAACACCGGGGAGCTGTTTTTT. The genes are TRBV19 and TRBJ2-2; weak D call: TRBD2 (5 bases). V lost 3 bases, J lost 0 bases, and 11 bases lay in between. The CDR3 runs to 16 residues. From germline, CDR1 is LNHDA and CDR2 SQIVND (reference sequence).

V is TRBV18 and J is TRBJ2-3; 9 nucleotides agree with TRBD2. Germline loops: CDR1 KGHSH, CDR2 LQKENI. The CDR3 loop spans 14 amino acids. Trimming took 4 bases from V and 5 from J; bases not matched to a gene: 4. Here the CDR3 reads CASSLSSGRDTQYF. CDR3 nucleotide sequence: TGTGCCAGCTCACTAAGTAGCGGGAGAGATACGCAGTATTTT. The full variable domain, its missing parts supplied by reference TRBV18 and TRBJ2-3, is NAGVMQNPRHLVRRRGQEARLRCSPMKGHSHVYWYRQLPEEGLKFMVYLQKENIIDESGMPKERFSAEFPKEGPSILRIQQVVRGDSAAYFCASSLSSGRDTQYFGPGTRLTVL.

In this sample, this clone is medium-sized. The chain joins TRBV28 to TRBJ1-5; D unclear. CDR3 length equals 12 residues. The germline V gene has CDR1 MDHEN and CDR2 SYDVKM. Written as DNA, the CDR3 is TGTGCTTCGGGAGGGTTCAATCAGCCCCAGCATTTT. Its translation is CASGGFNQPQHF.